Here is one T cell receptor (beta chain) with its context. Its antigen remains unknown. The PCR made use of 60 Vbeta and 13 Jbeta primers. Profiling relied on immunoSEQ multiplex PCR, and the TCRdb table lists in-frame clones only, not all of them. This table has over 150,000 clones, 77% appearing once. This record belongs to a study of cytomegalovirus exposure and HLA in healthy donors. Whole-study findings and limits: A few V segments could not be told apart, such as TRBV6-2 and TRBV6-3, and were left out. Roughly even sequencing depth across donors was the assumption behind the presence/absence analyses. Cytomegalovirus status, reportedly, was diagnosed with high specificity and sensitivity by the classifier.

Germline lookup yields CDR1 SGHNT and CDR2 YENEEA. Unmatched junction bases numbered 6, after V lost 3 bases and J lost 3 bases. This CDR3 region has 15 residues. The sample taken for sequencing was PBMCs. The clonotype originates from an older woman in good health and CMV-seropositive. The chain joins TRBV11-3 to TRBJ1-2; 8 bases fit TRBD1. The CDR3 loop is CASSFRDRLDYGYTF. CDR3 DNA sequence: TGTGCCAGCAGCTTCAGGGACAGGCTTGACTATGGCTACACCTTC.